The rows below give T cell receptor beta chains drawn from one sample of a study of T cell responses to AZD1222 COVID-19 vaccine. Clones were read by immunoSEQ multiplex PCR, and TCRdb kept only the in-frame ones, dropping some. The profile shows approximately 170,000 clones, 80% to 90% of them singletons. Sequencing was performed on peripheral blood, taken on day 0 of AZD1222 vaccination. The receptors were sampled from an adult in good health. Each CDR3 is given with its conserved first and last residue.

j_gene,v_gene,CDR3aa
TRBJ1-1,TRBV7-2,CASSLLTQTEAFF
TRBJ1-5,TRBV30,CAWAKTGRTVHF
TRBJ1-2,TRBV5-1,CASGREQGVLLGYTF
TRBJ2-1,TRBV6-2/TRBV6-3,CASSFGTHQQFF
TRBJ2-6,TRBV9,CASSAYRVSGANVLTF
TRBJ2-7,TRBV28,CASSLSGTGDYEQYF
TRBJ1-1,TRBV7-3,CASSLSEGRSTEAFF
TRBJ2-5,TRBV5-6,CASSRGSLRETQYF
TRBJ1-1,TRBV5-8,CASSIQLNTEAFF
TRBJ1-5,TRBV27,CASSPNAGYSNQPQHF
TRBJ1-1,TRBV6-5,CASSYSPQGAGTEAFF
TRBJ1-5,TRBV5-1,CASSPDSRHSNQPQHF
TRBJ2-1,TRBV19,CASFKRQFF
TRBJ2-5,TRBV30,CAWSVTRRPRLQGVQETQYF
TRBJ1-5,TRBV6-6,CADGEYSNQPQHF
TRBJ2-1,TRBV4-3,CASSQEWSASDEQFF
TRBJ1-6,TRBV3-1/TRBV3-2,CASSKTGVRLGSPLHF
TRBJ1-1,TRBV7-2,CASSLLGPLSQSTEAFF
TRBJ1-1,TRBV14,CASSQSGQGKEAFF
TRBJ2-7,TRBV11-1,CASSLARGSGDEQYF
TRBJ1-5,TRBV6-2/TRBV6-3,CASSETGRQPQHF
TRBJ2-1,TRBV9,CASSVVGGNYNEQFF
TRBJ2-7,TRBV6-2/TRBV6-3,CASSYTRRSYEQYF
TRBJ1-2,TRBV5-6,CASSFLQERNYGYTF
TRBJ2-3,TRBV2,CATAENLAGGFILTDTQYF
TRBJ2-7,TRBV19,CASSIGQGAFYEQYF
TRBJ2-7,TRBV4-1,CASSQDLFPRYRETYEQYF
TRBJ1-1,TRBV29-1,CSVEYPAGNTEAFF
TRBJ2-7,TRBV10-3,CAISRDFALMEQYF
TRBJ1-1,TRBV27,CASRRARGGTEAFF
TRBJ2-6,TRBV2,CASKRLASGANVLTF
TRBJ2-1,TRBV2,CASTQQGYNEQFF
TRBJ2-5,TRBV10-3,CAISEISRLQETQYF
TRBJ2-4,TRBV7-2,CASSATSGGATKNIQYF
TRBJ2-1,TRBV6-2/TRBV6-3,CASSSTGLLFF
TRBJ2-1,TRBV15,CATSRRLAGDNEQFF
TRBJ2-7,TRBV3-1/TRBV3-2,CASSQDFWTSHRF
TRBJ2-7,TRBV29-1,CSVEQGNEQYF
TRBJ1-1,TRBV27,CASSLEGNTEAFF
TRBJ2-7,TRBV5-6,CASSFGYYEQYF